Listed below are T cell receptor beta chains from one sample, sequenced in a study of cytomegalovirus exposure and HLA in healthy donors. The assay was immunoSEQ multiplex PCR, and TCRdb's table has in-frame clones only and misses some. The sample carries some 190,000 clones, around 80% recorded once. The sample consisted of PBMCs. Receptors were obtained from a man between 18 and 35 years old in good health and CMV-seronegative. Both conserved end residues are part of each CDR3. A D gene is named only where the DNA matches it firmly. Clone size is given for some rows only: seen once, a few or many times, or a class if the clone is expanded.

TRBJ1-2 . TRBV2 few TGTGCCAGCATCGCTAGCCAAAGATATGGCTACACCTTC CASIASQRYGYTF
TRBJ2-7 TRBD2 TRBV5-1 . TGCGCCAGCACCCAATCAAGGACTAGCGGCTCCTACGAGCAGTACTTC CASTQSRTSGSYEQYF
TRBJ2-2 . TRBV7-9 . TGTTCCAGCAGCGGCACGTTGGGGCTAAACACCGGGGAGCTGTTTTTT CSSSGTLGLNTGELFF
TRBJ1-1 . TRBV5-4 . TGTGCCAGCAGCCCGCTGCTGGGGGCTACCGCTGAAGCTTTCTTT CASSPLLGATAEAFF
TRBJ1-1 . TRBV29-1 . TGCAGCGTTGAAGGACGGTTGAGGTTGAACGCTGAAGCTTTCTTT CSVEGRLRLNAEAFF
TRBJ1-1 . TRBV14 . TGTGCCAGCAGCCAAGTTACGGGGTGGGACACTGAAGCTTTCTTT CASSQVTGWDTEAFF
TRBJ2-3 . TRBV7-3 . TGTGCCAGCAGCTCGATGGGCCGGGACACCGCGGGAGTCTACTACGCAGATACGCAGTATTTT CASSSMGRDTAGVYYADTQYF
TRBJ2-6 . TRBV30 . TGTGCCTGGAGCGGGAACTCTGGGGCCAACGTCCTGACTTTC CAWSGNSGANVLTF
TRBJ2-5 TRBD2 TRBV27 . TGTGCCAGCAGTACCACACGGGAGGGTACCCAGTACTTC CASSTTREGTQYF
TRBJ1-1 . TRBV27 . TGTGCCAGCAGCCGGAGCGTAGGAACAGGGAACACTGAAGCTTTCTTT CASSRSVGTGNTEAFF
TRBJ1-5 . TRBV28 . TGTGCCAGCAGTATTTACAGGGACCCCCAGCCCCAGCATTTT CASSIYRDPQPQHF
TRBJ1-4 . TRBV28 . TGTGCCAGCAGTACCCGGGACAAATATAATGAAAAACTGTTTTTT CASSTRDKYNEKLFF
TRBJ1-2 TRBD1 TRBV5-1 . TGCGCCAGCAGCCCGGACAGGGGGCCAGGCTACACCTTC CASSPDRGPGYTF
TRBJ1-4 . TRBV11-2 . TGTGCCAGCAGCTTAAGCATTGCGGTCGGGAGTGATGAAAAACTGTTTTTT CASSLSIAVGSDEKLFF
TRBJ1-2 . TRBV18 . TGTGCCAGCTCACCGTACCAGGGAAACTATGGCTACACCTTC CASSPYQGNYGYTF
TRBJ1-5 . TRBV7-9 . TGTTCCAGCAGCCGCTTACAGGGAACCAATCAGCCCCAGCATTTT CSSSRLQGTNQPQHF
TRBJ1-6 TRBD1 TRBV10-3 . TGTGCCATCAAGGGGCGGACAGGGGTGGACTCACCCCTCCACTTT CAIKGRTGVDSPLHF
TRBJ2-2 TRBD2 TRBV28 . TGTGCCAGCAGTCAAAGACTAGCGGGGGGCCACGGCGGGGAGCTGTTTTTT CASSQRLAGGHGGELFF
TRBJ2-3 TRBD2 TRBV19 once TGTGCCAGTAGTACCCTCACTAGCGGGGGGGCAGATACGCAGTATTTT CASSTLTSGGADTQYF
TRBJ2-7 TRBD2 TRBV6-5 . TGTGCCAGCAGTTACTCCCAACTAGCGGGGCCCTACGAGCAGTACTTC CASSYSQLAGPYEQYF
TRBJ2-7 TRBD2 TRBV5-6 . TGTGCCAGCAGCTGGGGGGGCTACGAGCAGTACTTC CASSWGGYEQYF
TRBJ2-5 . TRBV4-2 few TGTGCCAGCAGCCAAGTGGGAGGGGGGGTGAAAGAGACCCAGTACTTC CASSQVGGGVKETQYF
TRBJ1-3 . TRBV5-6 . TGTGCCAGCAGGAGTACAGGGACTGGAAACACCATATATTTT CASRSTGTGNTIYF
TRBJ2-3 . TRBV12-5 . TGTGCTAGTGGTAGGGACTTCCGCACAGATACGCAGTATTTT CASGRDFRTDTQYF